This T cell receptor beta chain was identified during a study of T cells in Graves' hyperthyroidism and ophthalmopathy. V lost 6 bases and J lost 8, with 19 bases in between. The CDR3 is 14 amino acids. The V gene's germline CDR1 is MNHEY and CDR2 SVGEGT. From RNA transcripts, TCR beta CDR3 regions were amplified. Carried out on the TCR CDR3, a first-round RT-PCR used the HTBI primer set. TCRdb analysed the multiplex PCR reads with MiXCR anew, one entry per CDR3 protein. Among about 620,000 distinct CDR3 sequences listed, about 16% were seen once. The sample was blood. The sequence came from a young woman with Graves' hyperthyroidism. The chain combines TRBV6-2 or TRBV6-3 with TRBJ1-2; D call uncertain. The CDR3 region has the DNA TGTGCCAGCAGAAAACGGCGTCGGCCTGGGGGCTACACCTTC. Translated, it gives CASRKRRRPGGYTF.